This T cell receptor beta chain appears in the sequencing data of a study of cytomegalovirus exposure and HLA in healthy donors. 60 Vbeta and 13 Jbeta primers were used in PCR. The table came from immunoSEQ multiplex PCR; TCRdb's copy has only in-frame clones and leaves some out. There are around 76,000 clones in the sample; around 73% occur only once, and 7.5% to 10% lies in the top ten. Trimming at V came to 4 bases and at J to 5 bases, leaving 8 bases not matched to a gene. The length of the CDR3 is 15 residues. CDR1 and CDR2 (germline): SGHRS, YFSETQ. The chain couples TRBV5-1 to TRBJ2-1; 8 positions agree with TRBD2. This TCR was sampled from a woman in her forties in good health and CMV-seropositive. The sequencing sample was made of PBMCs. CDR3 in amino acids: CASSPGGGLDNEQFF. CDR3 sequence (DNA): TGCGCCAGCAGCCCGGGGGGGGGCCTCGACAATGAGCAGTTCTTC.